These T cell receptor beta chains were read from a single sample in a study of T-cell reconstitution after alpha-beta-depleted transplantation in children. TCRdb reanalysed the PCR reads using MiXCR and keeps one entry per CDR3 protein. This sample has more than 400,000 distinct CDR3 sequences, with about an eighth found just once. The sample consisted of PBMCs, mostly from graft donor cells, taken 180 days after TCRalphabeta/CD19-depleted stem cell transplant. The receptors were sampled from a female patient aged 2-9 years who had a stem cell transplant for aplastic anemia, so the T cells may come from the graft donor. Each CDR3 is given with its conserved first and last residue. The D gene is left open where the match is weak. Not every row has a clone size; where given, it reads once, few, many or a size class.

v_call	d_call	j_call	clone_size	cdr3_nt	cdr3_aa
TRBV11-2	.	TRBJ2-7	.	TGTGCCAGCAGCCGGCTGCTGGCGGGTACCTACGAGCAGTACTTC	CASSRLLAGTYEQYF
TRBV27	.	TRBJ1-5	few	TGTGCCAGCAGTTTAAAGGGCCAGCAGCCCCAGCATTTT	CASSLKGQQPQHF
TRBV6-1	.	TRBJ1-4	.	TGTGCCAGCAGGGAGGATATTAACCTTCCGTTGGAAAAACTGTTTTTT	CASREDINLPLEKLFF
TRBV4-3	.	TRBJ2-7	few	TGCGCCAGCAGCCAAGATTCCGGGGCCCGCTCCTACGAGCAGTACTTC	CASSQDSGARSYEQYF
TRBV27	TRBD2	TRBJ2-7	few	TGTGCCAGCAGTGGGGGACTGGGAGGGCCGTTCTACGAGCAGTACTTC	CASSGGLGGPFYEQYF
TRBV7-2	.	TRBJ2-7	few	TGTGCCAGCAGCCCGGGGGTGGGTCCCTCCTACGAGCAGTACTTC	CASSPGVGPSYEQYF
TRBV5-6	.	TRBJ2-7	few	TGTGCCAGCAGCGGCCCTAGGACCTACGAGCAGTACTTC	CASSGPRTYEQYF
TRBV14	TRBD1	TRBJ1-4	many	TGTGCCAGCAGCCGGAACGACAGGGGCCTTGCAACTAATGAAAAACTGTTTTTT	CASSRNDRGLATNEKLFF
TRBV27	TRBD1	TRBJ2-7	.	TGTGCCAGCGGACAGGGACCTGCCTACGAGCAGTACTTC	CASGQGPAYEQYF
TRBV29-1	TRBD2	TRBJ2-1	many	TGCAGCGTTCCCCGCCCACTAGCGGGAACCTACAATGAGCAGTTCTTC	CSVPRPLAGTYNEQFF
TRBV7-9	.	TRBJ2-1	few	TGTGCCAGCAGCTTAGGACCAACGAGAGATATGTATGAGCAGTTCTTC	CASSLGPTRDMYEQFF
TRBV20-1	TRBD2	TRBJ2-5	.	TGCAGTGCTAGTAGGGCAAAACTAGCGGGAGGAGAGACCCAGTACTTC	CSASRAKLAGGETQYF
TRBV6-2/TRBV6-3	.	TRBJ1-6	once	TGTGCCAGCAGTTACTCCTCACTAACCGGGATCATCAAACTGAATTTAATCTTAGATTCACCCCTCCACTTT	CASSYSSLTGIIKLNLILDSPLHF
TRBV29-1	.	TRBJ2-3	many	TGCAGCGTTCTTGGGACATTGCGACCCGCAGATACGCAGTATTTT	CSVLGTLRPADTQYF
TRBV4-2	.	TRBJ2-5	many	TGTGCCAGCAGCCAAGTAGGAGGGGGGGAGCAAGAGACCCAGTACTTC	CASSQVGGGEQETQYF
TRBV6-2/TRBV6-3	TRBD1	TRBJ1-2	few	TGTGCCAGCAGTTCCCTCCTTTGGGACAGCTATGGCTACACCTTC	CASSSLLWDSYGYTF
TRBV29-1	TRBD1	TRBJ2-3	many	TGCAGCGGGGCGCCGGGACAGAAGACAGATACGCAGTATTTT	CSGAPGQKTDTQYF
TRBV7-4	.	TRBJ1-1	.	TGTGCCAGCAGCTCAGTGAGCCCGGGACTGAACACTGAAGCTTTCTTT	CASSSVSPGLNTEAFF
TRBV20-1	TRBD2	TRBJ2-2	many	TGCAGTGCTAGAGCTGGATCTAGCGGGAGCACCGGGGAGCTGTTTTTT	CSARAGSSGSTGELFF
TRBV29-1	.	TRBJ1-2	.	TGCAGCGTTATTGGCTACACCTTC	CSVIGYTF
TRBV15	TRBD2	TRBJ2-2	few	TGTGCCACCAGCAGAGATCCCCTAGCGGGAGGTGGGGAGCTGTTTTTT	CATSRDPLAGGGELFF
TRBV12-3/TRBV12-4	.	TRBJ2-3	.	TGTGCCAGCAGCCTCCTTACTACGGCAGATACGCAGTATTTT	CASSLLTTADTQYF
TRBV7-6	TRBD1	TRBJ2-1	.	TGTGCCAGCAGCTTAAAATGGGGCGGACAGGGGGGAGTAGCGCCCTACAATGAGCAGTTCTTC	CASSLKWGGQGGVAPYNEQFF
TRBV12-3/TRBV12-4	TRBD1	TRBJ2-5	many	TGTGCCAGCAGTTCATGGACAGGAGGCGGGGAGACCCAGTACTTC	CASSSWTGGGETQYF
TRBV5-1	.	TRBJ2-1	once	TGCGCCAGCAGCGAATCGAGCTCCTACAATGAGCAGTTCTTC	CASSESSSYNEQFF
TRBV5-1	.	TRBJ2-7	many	TGCGCCAGCAGCCGTTCAGGGGATAGCGAGCAGTACTTC	CASSRSGDSEQYF
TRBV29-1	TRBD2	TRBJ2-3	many	TGCAGCGTGCCCGGGACTAGCGGCGTTGTCACAGATACGCAGTATTTT	CSVPGTSGVVTDTQYF
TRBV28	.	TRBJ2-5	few	TGTGCCAGCAGTTTATGGGCAGCGCAAGAGACCCAGTACTTC	CASSLWAAQETQYF
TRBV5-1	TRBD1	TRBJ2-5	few	TGCGCCAGCAGCTTAGGGGGACAGGGGGCATGGGAGACCCAGTACTTC	CASSLGGQGAWETQYF
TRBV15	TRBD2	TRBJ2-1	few	TGTGCCACCAGCAGAGGTCTAGCGGGAGTCAATGAGCAGTTCTTC	CATSRGLAGVNEQFF
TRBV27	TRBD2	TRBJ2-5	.	TGTGCCAGCAGTTTATTGGGGACTAGCGGGAGGGTCTTAGAGACCCAGTACTTC	CASSLLGTSGRVLETQYF
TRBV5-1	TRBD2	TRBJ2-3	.	TGCGCCAGCAGCAGGCCTAGCGGGAAGGCAGATACGCAGTATTTT	CASSRPSGKADTQYF
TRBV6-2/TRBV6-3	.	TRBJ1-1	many	TGTGCCAGCAGTTACGTTAGGAGACGCACTGAAGCTTTCTTT	CASSYVRRRTEAFF
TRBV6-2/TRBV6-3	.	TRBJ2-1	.	TGTGCCAGCAGGGCGGGGTTGGGCCGGGAGAGACAACACAATGAGCAGTTCTTC	CASRAGLGRERQHNEQFF
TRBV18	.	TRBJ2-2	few	TGTGCCAGCTCACCCCCCTATCCCGGGGAGCTGTTTTTT	CASSPPYPGELFF
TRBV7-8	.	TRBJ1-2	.	TGTGCCAGCAGCCGAAGACCGGGTTTGGGGTATGGCTACACCTTC	CASSRRPGLGYGYTF
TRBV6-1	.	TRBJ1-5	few	TGTGCCAGCAGTCCCGGACCGTCGAGAGATAGCAATCAGCCCCAGCATTTT	CASSPGPSRDSNQPQHF
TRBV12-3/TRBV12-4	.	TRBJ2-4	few	TGTGCCAGCAGTCCGGACAGAGGGGCCAAAAACATTCAGTACTTC	CASSPDRGAKNIQYF
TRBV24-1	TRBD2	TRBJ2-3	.	TGTGCCACCAGCTTCTCTCGCGGGAGAGGGGCAGATAGGCAGTATTTT	CATSFSRGRGADRQYF
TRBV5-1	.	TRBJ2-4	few	TGCGCCAGCAAGGGTTCCAAAAACATTCAGTACTTC	CASKGSKNIQYF
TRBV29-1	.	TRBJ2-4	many	TGCAGCGCCAACACCCTAGCCAAAAACATTCAGTACTTC	CSANTLAKNIQYF
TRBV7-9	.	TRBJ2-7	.	TGTGCCAGCAGCCCCCTGGGATGGGCCCACGAGCAGTACTTC	CASSPLGWAHEQYF
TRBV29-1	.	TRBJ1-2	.	TGCAGCGACAGACCAAGGACAGTAGAATATGGCTACACCTTC	CSDRPRTVEYGYTF
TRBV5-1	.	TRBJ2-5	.	TGCGCCAGCAGGACAACTGGAGAGACCCAGTACTTC	CASRTTGETQYF
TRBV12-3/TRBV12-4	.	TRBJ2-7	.	TGTGCCAGCAGTTTTGGTGTTCAAGGGGTTGCAAAATCCTACGAGCAGTACTTC	CASSFGVQGVAKSYEQYF
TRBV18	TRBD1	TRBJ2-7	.	TGTGCCAGCTCAGGAGGACAGGGATGGTACGAGCAGTACTTC	CASSGGQGWYEQYF